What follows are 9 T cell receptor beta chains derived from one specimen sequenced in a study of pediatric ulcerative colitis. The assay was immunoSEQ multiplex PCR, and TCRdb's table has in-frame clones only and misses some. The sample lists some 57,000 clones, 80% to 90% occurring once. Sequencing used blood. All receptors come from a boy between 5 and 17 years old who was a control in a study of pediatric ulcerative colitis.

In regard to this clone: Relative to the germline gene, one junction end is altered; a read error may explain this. The CDR3 region has the DNA TGTGCCAGCAGCTCCCCACTCGGGTATAACACTGGAGCTTTCTTT. It is translated as CASSSPLGYNTGAFF. The chain links TRBV7-9 to TRBJ1-1, with unresolved D. The CDR3 runs to 15 residues. Germline values: CDR1 SEHNR, CDR2 FQNEAQ (reference sequence).

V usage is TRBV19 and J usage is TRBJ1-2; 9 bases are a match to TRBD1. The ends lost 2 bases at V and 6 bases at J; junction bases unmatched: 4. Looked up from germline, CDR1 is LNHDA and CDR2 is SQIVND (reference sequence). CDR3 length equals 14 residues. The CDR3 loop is CASSIPGQGDGYTF. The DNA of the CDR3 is TGTGCCAGTAGTATACCGGGACAGGGAGATGGCTACACCTTC.

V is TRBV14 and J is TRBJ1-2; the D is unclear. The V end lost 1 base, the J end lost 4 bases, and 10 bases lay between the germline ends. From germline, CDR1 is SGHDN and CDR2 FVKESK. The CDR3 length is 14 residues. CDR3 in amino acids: CASSQGRRSYGYTF. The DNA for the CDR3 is TGTGCCAGCAGCCAAGGCCGGCGGTCCTATGGCTACACCTTC. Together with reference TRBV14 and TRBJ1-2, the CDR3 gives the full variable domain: EAGVTQFPSHSVIEKGQTVTLRCDPISGHDNLYWYRRVMGKEIKFLLHFVKESKQDESGMPNNRFLAERTGGTYSTLKVQPAELEDSGVYFCASSQGRRSYGYTFGSGTRLTVV.

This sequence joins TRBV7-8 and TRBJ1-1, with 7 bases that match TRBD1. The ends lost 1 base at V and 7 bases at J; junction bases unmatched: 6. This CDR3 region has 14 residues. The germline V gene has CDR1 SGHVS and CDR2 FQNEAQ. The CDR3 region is CASSLGQGLIEAFF. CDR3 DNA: TGTGCCAGCAGCTTAGGACAGGGCCTGATTGAAGCTTTCTTT.

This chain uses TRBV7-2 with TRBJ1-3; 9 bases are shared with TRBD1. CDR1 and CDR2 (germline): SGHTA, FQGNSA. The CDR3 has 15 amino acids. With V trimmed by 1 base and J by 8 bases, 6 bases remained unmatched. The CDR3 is CASSLVSGQGYTIYF. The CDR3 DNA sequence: TGTGCCAGCAGCTTAGTATCGGGACAGGGATACACCATATATTTT.

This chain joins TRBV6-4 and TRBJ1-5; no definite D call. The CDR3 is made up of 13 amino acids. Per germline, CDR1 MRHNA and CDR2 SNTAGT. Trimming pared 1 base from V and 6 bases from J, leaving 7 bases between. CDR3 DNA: TGTGCCAGCAGTGACTGGTTAGGTCAGCCCCAGCATTTT. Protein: CASSDWLGQPQHF.

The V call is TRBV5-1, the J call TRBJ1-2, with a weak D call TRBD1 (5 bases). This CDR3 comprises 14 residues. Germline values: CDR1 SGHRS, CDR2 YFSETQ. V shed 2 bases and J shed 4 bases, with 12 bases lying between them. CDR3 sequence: CASSFQGYSYGYTF. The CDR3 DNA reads TGCGCCAGCAGCTTTCAGGGCTACAGCTATGGCTACACCTTC.

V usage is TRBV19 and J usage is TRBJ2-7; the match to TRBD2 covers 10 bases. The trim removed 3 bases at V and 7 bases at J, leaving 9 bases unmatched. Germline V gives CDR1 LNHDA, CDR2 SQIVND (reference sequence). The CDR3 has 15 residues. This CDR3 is CASSIQAGGPQEQYF. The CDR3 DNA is TGTGCCAGTAGTATCCAAGCGGGAGGGCCACAAGAGCAGTACTTC.

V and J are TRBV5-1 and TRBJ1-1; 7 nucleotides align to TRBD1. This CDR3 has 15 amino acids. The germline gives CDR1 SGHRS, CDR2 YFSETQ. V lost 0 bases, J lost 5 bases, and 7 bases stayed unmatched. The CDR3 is CASSLAERQGTEAFF. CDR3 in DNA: TGCGCCAGCAGCTTGGCTGAAAGACAGGGAACTGAAGCTTTCTTT. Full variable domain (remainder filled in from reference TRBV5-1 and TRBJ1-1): KAGVTQTPRYLIKTRGQQVTLSCSPISGHRSVSWYQQTPGQGLQFLFEYFSETQRNKGNFPGRFSGRQFSNSRSEMNVSTLELGDSALYLCASSLAERQGTEAFFGQGTRLTVV.